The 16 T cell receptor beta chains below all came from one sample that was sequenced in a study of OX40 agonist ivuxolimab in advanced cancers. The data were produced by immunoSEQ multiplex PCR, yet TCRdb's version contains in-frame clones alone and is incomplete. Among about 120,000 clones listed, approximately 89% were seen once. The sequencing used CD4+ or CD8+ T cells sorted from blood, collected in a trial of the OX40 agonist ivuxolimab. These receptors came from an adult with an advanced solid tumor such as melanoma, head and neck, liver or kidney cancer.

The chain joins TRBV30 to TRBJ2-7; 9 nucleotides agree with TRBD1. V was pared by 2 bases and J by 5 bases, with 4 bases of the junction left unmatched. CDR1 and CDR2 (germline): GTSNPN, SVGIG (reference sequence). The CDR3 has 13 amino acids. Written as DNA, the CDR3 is TGTGCCTGGAGTTCCGGGACAGGGAACGAGCAGTACTTC. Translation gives CAWSSGTGNEQYF.

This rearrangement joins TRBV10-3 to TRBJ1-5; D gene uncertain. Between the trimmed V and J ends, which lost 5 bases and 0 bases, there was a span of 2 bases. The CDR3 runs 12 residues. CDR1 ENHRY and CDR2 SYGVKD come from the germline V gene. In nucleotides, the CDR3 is TGTGCCATCAGTAATAGCAATCAGCCCCAGCATTTT. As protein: CAISNSNQPQHF.

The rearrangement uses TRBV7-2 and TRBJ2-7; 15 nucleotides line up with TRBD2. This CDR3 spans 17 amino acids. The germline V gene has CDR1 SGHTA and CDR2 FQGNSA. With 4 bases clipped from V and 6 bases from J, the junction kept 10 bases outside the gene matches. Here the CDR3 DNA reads TGTGCCAGCAGCTCTGGACTAGCGGGGGGGCCTTTACGCGAGCAGTACTTC. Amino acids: CASSSGLAGGPLREQYF.

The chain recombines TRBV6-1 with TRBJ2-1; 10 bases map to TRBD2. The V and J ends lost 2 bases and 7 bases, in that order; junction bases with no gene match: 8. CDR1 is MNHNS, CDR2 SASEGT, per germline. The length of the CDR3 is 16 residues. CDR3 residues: CASSEIISGGANEQFF. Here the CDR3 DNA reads TGTGCCAGCAGTGAAATTATCAGCGGGGGGGCGAATGAGCAGTTCTTC.

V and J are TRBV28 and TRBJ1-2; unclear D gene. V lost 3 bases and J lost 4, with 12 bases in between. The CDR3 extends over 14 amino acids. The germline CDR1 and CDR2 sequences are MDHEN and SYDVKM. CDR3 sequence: CASSFQNILYGYTF. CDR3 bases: TGTGCCAGCAGTTTTCAAAATATACTCTATGGCTACACCTTC.

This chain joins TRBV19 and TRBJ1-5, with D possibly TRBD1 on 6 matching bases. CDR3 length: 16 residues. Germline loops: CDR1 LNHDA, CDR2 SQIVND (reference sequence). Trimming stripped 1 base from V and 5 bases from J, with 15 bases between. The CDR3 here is CASSIGGTRPHQPQHF. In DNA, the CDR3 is TGTGCCAGTAGTATAGGTGGGACAAGGCCGCATCAGCCCCAGCATTTT.

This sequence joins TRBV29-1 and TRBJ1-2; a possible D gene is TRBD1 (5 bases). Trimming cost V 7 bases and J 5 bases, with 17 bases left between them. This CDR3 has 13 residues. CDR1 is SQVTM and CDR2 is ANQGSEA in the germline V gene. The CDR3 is CSGGESTAYGYTF. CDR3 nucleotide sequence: TGCAGCGGGGGCGAATCGACAGCGTATGGCTACACCTTC.

This CDR3 is CASSLMTYNEQFF. The DNA of the CDR3 is TGTGCCAGCAGCTTAATGACATACAATGAGCAGTTCTTC. The rearrangement uses TRBV7-2 and TRBJ2-1; D call uncertain. With 2 bases removed from V and 4 bases from J, the gap between germline ends came to 6 bases. Germline loops: CDR1 SGHTA, CDR2 FQGNSA. CDR3 length equals 13 residues.

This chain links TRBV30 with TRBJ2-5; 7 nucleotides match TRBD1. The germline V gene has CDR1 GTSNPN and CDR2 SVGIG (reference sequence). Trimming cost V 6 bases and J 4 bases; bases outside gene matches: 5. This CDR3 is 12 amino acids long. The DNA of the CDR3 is TGTGCCTGTCACAGGGGATTAGAGACCCAGTACTTC. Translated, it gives CACHRGLETQYF.

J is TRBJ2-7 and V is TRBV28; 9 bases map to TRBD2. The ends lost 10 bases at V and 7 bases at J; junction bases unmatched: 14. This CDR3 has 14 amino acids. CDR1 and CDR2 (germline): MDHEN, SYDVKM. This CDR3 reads CATNQESGRREQYF. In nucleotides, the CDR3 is TGTGCCACTAACCAAGAAAGCGGGAGGAGGGAGCAGTACTTC.

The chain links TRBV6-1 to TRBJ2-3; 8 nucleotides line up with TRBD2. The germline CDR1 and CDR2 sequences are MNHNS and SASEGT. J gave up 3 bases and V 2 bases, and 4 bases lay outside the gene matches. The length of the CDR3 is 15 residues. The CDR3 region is CASSESGGATDTQYF. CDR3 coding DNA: TGTGCCAGCAGTGAATCCGGGGGGGCAACAGATACGCAGTATTTT.

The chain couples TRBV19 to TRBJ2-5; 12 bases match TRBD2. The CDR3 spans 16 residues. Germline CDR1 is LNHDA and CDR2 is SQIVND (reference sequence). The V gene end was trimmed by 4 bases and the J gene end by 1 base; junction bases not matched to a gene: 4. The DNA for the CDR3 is TGTGCCAGTAGTAGGGGGACTAGCGGGCTCCAAGAGACCCAGTACTTC. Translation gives CASSRGTSGLQETQYF. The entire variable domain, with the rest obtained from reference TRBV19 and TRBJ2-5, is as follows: DGGITQSPKYLFRKEGQNVTLSCEQNLNHDAMYWYRQDPGQGLRLIYYSQIVNDFQKGDIAEGYSVSREKKESFPLTVTSAQKNPTAFYLCASSRGTSGLQETQYFGPGTRLLVL.

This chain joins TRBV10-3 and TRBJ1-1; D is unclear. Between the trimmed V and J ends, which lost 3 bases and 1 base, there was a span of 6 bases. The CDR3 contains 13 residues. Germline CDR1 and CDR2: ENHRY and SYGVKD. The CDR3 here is CAISDKENTEAFF. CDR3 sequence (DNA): TGTGCCATCAGTGATAAAGAGAACACTGAAGCTTTCTTT.

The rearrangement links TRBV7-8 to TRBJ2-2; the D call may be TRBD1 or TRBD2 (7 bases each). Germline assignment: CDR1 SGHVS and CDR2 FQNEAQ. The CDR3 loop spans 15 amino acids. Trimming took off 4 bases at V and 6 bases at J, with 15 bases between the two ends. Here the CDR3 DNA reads TGTGCCAGCAGCTATGGGAGGGGGCTATCCGGGGAGCTGTTTTTT. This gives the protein CASSYGRGLSGELFF.

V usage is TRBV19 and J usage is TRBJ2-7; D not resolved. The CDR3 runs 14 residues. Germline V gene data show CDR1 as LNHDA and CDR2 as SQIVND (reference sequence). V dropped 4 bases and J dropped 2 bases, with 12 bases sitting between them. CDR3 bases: TGTGCCAGTAGTAAGGTGAGACAAGCCTACGAGCAGTACTTC. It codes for CASSKVRQAYEQYF.

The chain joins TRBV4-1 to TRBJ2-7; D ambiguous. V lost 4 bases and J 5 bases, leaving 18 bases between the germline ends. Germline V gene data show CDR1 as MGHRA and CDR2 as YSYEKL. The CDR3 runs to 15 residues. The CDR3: CASSREGGLRNEQYF. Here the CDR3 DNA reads TGCGCCAGCAGCCGAGAAGGCGGCCTTCGGAACGAGCAGTACTTC.